Listed below are T cell receptor beta chains from one sample, sequenced in a study of identical twins. TCRdb analysed the 5' RACE reads with MiXCR anew, one entry per CDR3 protein. This repertoire shows around 370,000 distinct CDR3 sequences, roughly 9% found once; its top ten account for over 7%. Sequencing was performed on naive T cells sorted from blood. These receptors were obtained from a woman between 50 and 59 years old in good health. The CDR3 runs from the conserved cysteine through the conserved F or W. D genes are given only for firm matches. Rows give clone size only sometimes, using once, few, many, or a class for an expanded clone.

TRBJ2-2 - 17 TRBV12-3/TRBV12-4 TRBD2 TGTGCCAGCAGTTTAAGCGGGGATTCGGTGGTTGGCGGGGAGCTGTTTTTT CASSLSGDSVVGGELFF
TRBJ2-1 many 16 TRBV3-1 TRBD2 TGTGCCAGCAGCCAAGCTAGCGGGAACTCCTACAATGAGCAGTTCTTC CASSQASGNSYNEQFF
TRBJ2-1 many 15 TRBV24-1 TRBD2 TGTGCCACCAGCGCCGGAGTAGCGGGAGGACTTGAGCAGTTCTTC CATSAGVAGGLEQFF
TRBJ2-1 many 13 TRBV5-1 TRBD2 TGCGCCAGCAACGGGAGGGTAGGCAATGAGCAGTTCTTC CASNGRVGNEQFF
TRBJ2-2 - 17 TRBV6-6 TRBD2 TGTGCCAGCAGGGGACTAGCGGGAGGGTTCAGGGCCGGGGAGCTGTTTTTT CASRGLAGGFRAGELFF
TRBJ2-2 - 17 TRBV4-2 - TGTGCCAGCAGCCAAGACGGTACGGGGGCGAACACCGGGGAGCTGTTTTTT CASSQDGTGANTGELFF
TRBJ1-4 many 18 TRBV11-2 - TGTGCCAGCAGCTTAGATCGCCGAAGACTTGCAACTAATGAAAAACTGTTTTTT CASSLDRRRLATNEKLFF
TRBJ2-4 - 18 TRBV5-1 - TGCGCCAGCAGCTTAGAGGCTTTGCGGCACTTAGCCAAAAACATTCAGTACTTC CASSLEALRHLAKNIQYF
TRBJ2-1 - 17 TRBV4-1 TRBD2 TGCGCCAGCAGCCAAGATGAGACTAGCGGGAGCGGCAATGAGCAGTTCTTC CASSQDETSGSGNEQFF
TRBJ2-3 - 15 TRBV6-5 TRBD2 TGTGCCAGCAGTTTTCAGAGCGGGACTAAAGATACGCAGTATTTT CASSFQSGTKDTQYF
TRBJ2-1 many 15 TRBV27 - TGTGCCAGCAGTTTATTAGCGGAAACCTACAATGAGCAGTTCTTC CASSLLAETYNEQFF
TRBJ2-4 many 15 TRBV7-2 - TGTGCCAGCAGGTCGGGGTTCAGGGCCAAAAACATTCAGTACTTC CASRSGFRAKNIQYF
TRBJ2-1 many 14 TRBV18 - TGTGCCAGCTCACCACCCCGTCCCCACAATGAGCAGTTCTTC CASSPPRPHNEQFF
TRBJ1-2 - 17 TRBV5-1 - TGCGCCAGCAGCGGAAATATTCCGGGGAGGGGTAACTATGGCTACACCTTC CASSGNIPGRGNYGYTF
TRBJ1-3 many 17 TRBV3-1 - TGTGCCAGCAGCCAAGATCTGGCAGGACTCTCTGGAAACACCATATATTTT CASSQDLAGLSGNTIYF
TRBJ2-1 - 16 TRBV7-9 TRBD2 TGTGCCAGCAGCTTACTTGCGGGAGAGGCTTACAATGAGCAGTTCTTC CASSLLAGEAYNEQFF
TRBJ2-1 few 16 TRBV29-1 - TGCAGCGTTGGGGTAGCGGTGGTTACCCCCGACAATGAGCAGTTCTTC CSVGVAVVTPDNEQFF
TRBJ2-7 - 17 TRBV5-6 TRBD1 TGTGCCAGCAGCTTGAGTCCCGGACAGGGAAGAGGCTACGAGCAGTACTTC CASSLSPGQGRGYEQYF
TRBJ2-7 many 15 TRBV4-2 TRBD2 TGTGCCAGCAGCCAAGTGGTAGCGGGGACCTACGAGCAGTACTTC CASSQVVAGTYEQYF
TRBJ1-1 - 15 TRBV7-7 TRBD1 TGTGCCAGCAGCCCCATGACAGGGGAAGACACTGAAGCTTTCTTT CASSPMTGEDTEAFF
TRBJ1-3 - 13 TRBV20-1 - TGCAGTGCTAGGGGGAATCTGGGGAACACCATATATTTT CSARGNLGNTIYF
TRBJ2-2 - 19 TRBV11-2 TRBD2 TGTGCCAGCCGAAGTCTGCGGGAGCGTAACAACGCGAGCACCGGGGAGCTGTTTTTT CASRSLRERNNASTGELFF
TRBJ2-2 few 15 TRBV2 - TGTGCCAGCAGCCAAGACAGGGGAGGGACCGGGGAGCTGTTTTTT CASSQDRGGTGELFF
TRBJ2-1 few 14 TRBV9 - TGTGCCAGCAGCACCAGCGGAGGGAACAATGAGCAGTTCTTC CASSTSGGNNEQFF
TRBJ1-1 many 15 TRBV12-3/TRBV12-4 TRBD1 TGTGCCAGCAGCGGGACAGGGGACCCGAACACTGAAGCTTTCTTT CASSGTGDPNTEAFF
TRBJ2-3 - 13 TRBV29-1 - TGCAGCGCCGAAACAGCATGGGGAGATACGCAGTATTTT CSAETAWGDTQYF
TRBJ2-3 many 13 TRBV5-1 TRBD2 TGCGCCAGCAGCTTAGCAGCGGGGGATACGCAGTATTTT CASSLAAGDTQYF
TRBJ2-1 - 12 TRBV30 TRBD2 TGTGCCTGGAGCCCAGCGGGAGATGAGCAGTTCTTC CAWSPAGDEQFF
TRBJ2-1 - 13 TRBV28 - TGTGCCAGCAGTTTTATTCCTGGGGGAGGTCGGTTCTTC CASSFIPGGGRFF
TRBJ2-2 - 17 TRBV24-1 TRBD2 TGTGCCACCAGCAGACTAGCGGGAGGGGTGAACACCGGGGAGCTGTTTTTT CATSRLAGGVNTGELFF
TRBJ2-1 few 16 TRBV6-1 - TGTGCCAGCAGACCGACCGCTACAATCTCCTTAGGTGAGCAGTTCTTC CASRPTATISLGEQFF
TRBJ2-5 - 15 TRBV12-3/TRBV12-4 - TGTGCCAGCAGTTTAGATAAGGCCCCCTCGGAGACCCAGTACTTC CASSLDKAPSETQYF
TRBJ1-1 few 15 TRBV5-1 - TGCGCCAGCAGCTGGACTCCTCAGAGTAGCACTGAAGCTTTCTTT CASSWTPQSSTEAFF
TRBJ1-1 - 13 TRBV10-3 - TGTGCCATCAGTGACGTAGTAAGGACTGAAGCTTTCTTT CAISDVVRTEAFF
TRBJ2-4 few 15 TRBV5-1 - TGCGCCAGCAGCTTGGATTTGGGCTTCAAAAACATTCAGTACTTC CASSLDLGFKNIQYF
TRBJ2-5 many 15 TRBV5-1 - TGCGCCAGCAGCTCCGAAAGCGGCCGCCAAGAGACCCAGTACTTC CASSSESGRQETQYF
TRBJ1-1 few 12 TRBV7-2 - TGTGCCAGCAGCTTCGACAGAGTTGAAGCTTTCTTT CASSFDRVEAFF
TRBJ1-5 many 12 TRBV29-1 - TGCAGCGTTGGACTTGGGGGTCAGCCCCAGCATTTT CSVGLGGQPQHF
TRBJ2-1 - 13 TRBV12-3/TRBV12-4 TRBD2 TGTGCCAGCACCCCGGGGGAGGGGCGCGAGCAGTTCTTC CASTPGEGREQFF
TRBJ1-3 - 17 TRBV5-1 - TGCGCCAGCAGCTTGGCCGTGGGGCCTAACTCTGGAAACACCATATATTTT CASSLAVGPNSGNTIYF
TRBJ2-3 few 14 TRBV20-1 - TGCAGTGCTAGAGCGGGACACCCCACAGATACGCAGTATTTT CSARAGHPTDTQYF
TRBJ1-5 - 13 TRBV7-9 - TGTGCCAGCAGCTTAGCCGGGGCTCAGCCCCAGCATTTT CASSLAGAQPQHF
TRBJ2-5 - 11 TRBV14 - TGTGCCAGCAGCCATTATGAGACCCAGTACTTC CASSHYETQYF
TRBJ2-7 few 14 TRBV29-1 TRBD1 TGCAGCGCATCTAAGACAGGGACAACCTACGAGCAGTACTTC CSASKTGTTYEQYF
TRBJ2-3 few 15 TRBV12-3/TRBV12-4 TRBD2 TGTGCCAGCAGTTTGCTCGGGAGGGCCCACGATACGCAGTATTTT CASSLLGRAHDTQYF
TRBJ1-2 - 12 TRBV5-1 TRBD1 TGCGCCAGCAGCTGGGGCCAGGGGGCCTACACCTTC CASSWGQGAYTF
TRBJ2-2 few 13 TRBV24-1 - TGTGCCACCAGTGGAACAGCTTACGGGGAGCTGTTTTTT CATSGTAYGELFF